What follows are 7 T cell receptor beta chains derived from one specimen sequenced in a study of sequential checkpoint blockade in melanoma. TCRdb keeps only in-frame clones here, not all; method: immunoSEQ multiplex PCR. The repertoire holds 15,000 to 20,000 clones, with around 72% as singletons. Treatment defined: randomized to nivolumab then ipilimumab (arm A) or the reverse (arm B). The sequenced sample was CD8+ T cells sorted from blood (inferred from file names), obtained from a patient given nivolumab and ipilimumab in sequence. The receptors here all came from a human donor with melanoma.

This sequence joins TRBV28 and TRBJ1-1; 8 bases fit TRBD1. Germline values: CDR1 MDHEN, CDR2 SYDVKM. The CDR3 spans 13 residues. V shed 7 bases and J 7 bases; nucleotides not matched to a gene: 8. Here the CDR3 reads CASTLTGELEAFF. In DNA form, the CDR3 reads TGTGCCAGCACTCTGACAGGGGAACTTGAAGCTTTCTTT.

The table lists this clone with a few counts. The chain uses TRBV29-1 and TRBJ1-2, with 9 nucleotides matching TRBD1. With 6 bases clipped from V and 6 bases from J, the junction kept 2 bases outside the gene matches. The CDR3 consists of 11 residues. The germline CDR1 and CDR2 sequences are SQVTM and ANQGSEA. The CDR3 region is CSVGQGNGYTF. DNA of the CDR3: TGCAGCGTCGGACAGGGGAATGGCTACACCTTC.

The chain is built from TRBV11-2 and TRBJ1-3; 9 bases are shared with TRBD1. Germline trimming cut 5 bases from V and 2 bases from J; bases unmatched to any gene: 4. This CDR3 comprises 15 residues. Germline CDR1 and CDR2: SGHAT and FQNNGV. The CDR3 DNA reads as TGTGCCAGCAGCCAGGACAGGGGAGCTGGAAACACCATATATTTT. Protein product: CASSQDRGAGNTIYF.

The chain recombines TRBV7-9 with TRBJ1-3; D unresolved. The germline CDR1 and CDR2 sequences are SEHNR and FQNEAQ (reference sequence). The CDR3 has 16 amino acids. Trimming removed 5 bases at V and 4 bases at J, with 18 bases between. The CDR3: CASSLNAPSGGNTIYF. The CDR3 DNA follows: TGTGCCAGCAGCCTTAACGCCCCTTCGGGGGGAAACACCATATATTTT.

CDR3 bases: TGTGCCAGCAGTTTCCGGGGGAACACTGAAGCTTTCTTT. It is translated as CASSFRGNTEAFF. The chain carries TRBV27 and TRBJ1-1; D uncertain. The CDR3 covers 13 residues. V was cut by 3 bases and J by 1 base, with 6 bases left in between. From germline, CDR1 is MNHEY and CDR2 SMNVEV (reference sequence).

The rearrangement uses TRBV27 and TRBJ1-5; 10 bases are shared with TRBD1. The CDR3 contains 13 residues. The germline V gene encodes CDR1 MNHEY and CDR2 SMNVEV (reference sequence). V shed 5 bases, J shed 12 bases, and the junction held 7 bases outside the gene matches. This chain's CDR3 is CASSHPRTGGQHF. For the CDR3, the DNA is TGTGCCAGCAGTCACCCCCGGACAGGGGGCCAGCATTTT.

The gene calls are TRBV27 and TRBJ1-4; 7 bases line up with TRBD1. Trimming cost V 3 bases and J 7 bases; bases outside gene matches: 5. The CDR3 loop spans 14 amino acids. Germline assignment: CDR1 MNHEY and CDR2 SMNVEV (reference sequence). In DNA form, the CDR3 reads TGTGCCAGCAGTTTCTCAGGGGGTGGTGAAAAACTGTTTTTT. This sequence encodes CASSFSGGGEKLFF.